This TCR beta chain came from a study of blood T cell repertoires in COVID-19. Looking at the study overall: T cells, B-cell-depleted T cells, or PBMCs supplied cDNA or gDNA.

Original analysis: Quantification of nucleated cells was approximated via reference gene primer amplification. Some clones are missing from TCRdb's copy, which holds only in-frame ones; the method was immunoSEQ multiplex PCR. Clonal size and the V and J genes are those of that table, whereas D and trimming came from the DNA. The sample lists 52,000 or so clones; 90% to 95% were seen once. This CDR3 has 15 amino acids. V lost 3 bases to trimming and J lost 0 bases, with 11 bases between them. Per the germline V gene, CDR1 is MGHRA and CDR2 is YSYEKL. The receptor was isolated from a man aged 50-60 years with acute or convalescent COVID-19. This chain joins TRBV4-1 and TRBJ1-1; the D gene is possibly TRBD1 (6 bases). Sequencing was done on a sample of peripheral blood. The CDR3 is CASSQFTGLNTEAFF. The CDR3 DNA reads TGCGCCAGCAGCCAGTTTACAGGGCTGAACACTGAAGCTTTCTTT.